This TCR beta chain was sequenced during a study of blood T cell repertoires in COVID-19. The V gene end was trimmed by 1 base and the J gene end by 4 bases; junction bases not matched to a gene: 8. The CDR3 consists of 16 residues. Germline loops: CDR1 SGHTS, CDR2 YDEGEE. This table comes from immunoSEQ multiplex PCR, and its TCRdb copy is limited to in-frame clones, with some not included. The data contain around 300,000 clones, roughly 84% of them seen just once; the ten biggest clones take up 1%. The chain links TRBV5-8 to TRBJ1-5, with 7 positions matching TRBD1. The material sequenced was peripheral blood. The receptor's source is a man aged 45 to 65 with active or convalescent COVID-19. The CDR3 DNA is TGTGCCAGCAGCTTGCGAGGGGGCACAGGGAATCAGCCCCAGCATTTT. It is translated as CASSLRGGTGNQPQHF.